This T cell receptor (beta chain) was sequenced in a study of T cell clonality in common variable immunodeficiency. General study points: TCRbeta clonality was increased in CVID versus healthy controls. T cell subpopulation sequencing would be needed to explain CVID clonality.

Patients and controls were mostly of Caucasian heritage. This clone was observed many times. Its antigen is unknown. From the germline J gene comes the end of the CDR3, since the read stops 3 residues before it. CDR1 and CDR2 from the germline V gene are SGHNT and YYREEE (reference sequence). CDR3 length equals 15 residues. V shed 0 bases and J shed 2 bases, with 12 bases lying between them. CVID and control samples used equivalent genomic DNA input. Profiling relied on immunoSEQ multiplex PCR, and the TCRdb table lists in-frame clones only, not all of them. This sample has approximately 44,000 clones, each found more than once.

The specimen was peripheral blood mononuclear cells. This clonotype was obtained from a person aged 18-70 years in good health. This chain connects TRBV5-4 to TRBJ2-7; maybe TRBD1 (6 bases). The CDR3 spells CASSLGLAGAYEQYF. The sequenced CDR3 bases are TGTGCCAGCAGCTTGGGGCTAGCAGGGGCCTACGAG.